This T cell receptor beta chain was profiled in a study of blood T cells in healthy people across ages. Study-wide results and caveats: Considered underestimates were the diversity estimates obtained from one million T cells.

Comments on this clonotype: What it binds is not known.

Germline V gene sequence: CDR1 MGHRA, CDR2 YSYEKL. The trim removed 1 base at V and 6 bases at J, leaving 4 bases unmatched. The CDR3 length is 15 residues. Sample donors were healthy Caucasian individuals that came from Russia, aged roughly 6 to 95. No fewer than 5 micrograms of total RNA were isolated from every sample. Next came a second PCR, run for about 6 to 12 cycles, which used a sample-barcoded 5' primer along with a J-beta primer mix. Every cDNA was tagged by a template-switch adaptor with 12 random nucleotides. TCRdb ran MiXCR on the 5' RACE reads and lists one entry per CDR3 protein. Of about 780,000 distinct CDR3 sequences detected, about half appear once; the ten largest clones hold around 18%.

Source material: blood. This receptor was obtained from a man older than 75 in good health. This chain connects TRBV4-1 to TRBJ2-2, with TRBD1 identical over 8 bases. The CDR3 here is CASSQVQGASGELFF. CDR3 in DNA: TGCGCCAGCAGCCAAGTTCAGGGGGCTTCCGGGGAGCTGTTTTTT.